A selection of T cell receptor beta chains follows, all from one sample in a study of glioma-infiltrating T cells. Using its own MiXCR run on the multiplex PCR reads, TCRdb lists one record per CDR3 protein. The table includes tens of thousands of distinct CDR3 sequences, approximately 42% detected once. Sequencing used glioma tissue, nonneoplastic brain tissue, or PBMCs (not recorded which). These receptors all stem from a human donor with low-grade glioma or glioblastoma, undergoing nonglioma brain surgery, or in good health (not recorded which). Each CDR3 is given without its conserved first and last residue. The order of the fields is V gene, J gene, CDR3 protein.

V: TRBV6-9
J: TRBJ2-5
CDR3: ASRYVGLSYERY

V: TRBV20-1
J: TRBJ2-7
CDR3: SGTRGVSLNRQY

V: TRBV15
J: TRBJ1-1
CDR3: ATSGGPQGSMNTGAF

V: TRBV6-2/TRBV6-3
J: TRBJ2-2
CDR3: ASTLRPFSGREITWELF

V: TRBV7-2
J: TRBJ2-7
CDR3: ASSLSAGGPNEQY

V: TRBV28
J: TRBJ2-1
CDR3: TSSFSVQGVYEQF

V: TRBV7-6
J: TRBJ1-2
CDR3: AGGLDGNYGYT

V: TRBV28
J: TRBJ1-2
CDR3: ASRRAGGDGYT

V: TRBV27
J: TRBJ1-2
CDR3: ASSLRGDRVYGCT

V: TRBV5-8
J: TRBJ2-1
CDR3: ASSSLVSTNEQF

V: TRBV2
J: TRBJ2-7
CDR3: ASSSGTGRSYEQY

V: TRBV6-1
J: TRBJ2-1
CDR3: ASSEQGAGNEQF

V: TRBV20-1
J: TRBJ2-3
CDR3: SATRAGAPTDTQY

V: TRBV28
J: TRBJ2-7
CDR3: ASSLFRIASEQY

V: TRBV5-1
J: TRBJ2-1
CDR3: ASSLVSGGANEQF

V: TRBV7-2
J: TRBJ2-1
CDR3: ASSSTRTGGGEQF

V: TRBV6-1
J: TRBJ2-5
CDR3: ASSSTGPETQY

V: TRBV7-9
J: TRBJ2-1
CDR3: ASSLEGRTSEQF

V: TRBV6-1
J: TRBJ2-2
CDR3: ASSHPPGELF

V: TRBV24-1
J: TRBJ2-2
CDR3: ATSDFGQGAGELF